This section outlines one T cell receptor (beta chain) sequence together with its context. Assay: immunoSEQ multiplex PCR; the TCRdb copy retains only in-frame clones and omits some. The sample has around 500,000 clones, 80% to 90% seen once. These data are taken from a study of Ad26.COV2.S vaccination and SARS-CoV-2 variants. The overall study: The vaccine Ad26.COV2.S was put into the muscle once, or twice with 56 days between.

CDR1 SGHRS and CDR2 YFSETQ come from the germline V gene. Trimming cost V 4 bases and J 6 bases, with 14 bases left between them. The CDR3 is 14 amino acids. Treatment here: around 19 received Ad26.COV2.S at low or high dose, single or two shots; about 5 received placebo; per-sample allocation not given. Sample collection was performed on day 63 after the first vaccine or placebo injection. Wuhan-strain spike was delivered by a replication-incompetent Ad26 vector. This sample comprised peripheral blood, obtained in a trial of Ad26.COV2.S vaccine versus placebo. V is TRBV5-1 and J is TRBJ2-4; the D call may be TRBD1 or TRBD2 (5 bases each). The receptor was isolated from a person aged 18-65 years who received the Ad26.COV2.S COVID-19 vaccine or a placebo. CDR3 loop: CASSSRGPGNIQYF. The DNA of the CDR3 is TGCGCCAGCAGCAGCCGGGGACCTGGAAACATTCAGTACTTC.